This T cell receptor beta chain emerged from a study of cytomegalovirus exposure and HLA in healthy donors. Study at large: Unique TCRs from HLA-typed donors, 65 million to 85 million of them, were held in an early data release.

Primers: 60 Vbeta forward and 13 Jbeta reverse. Profiling relied on immunoSEQ multiplex PCR, and the TCRdb table lists in-frame clones only, not all of them. The data show around 40,000 clones, approximately 75% seen once. Donors consisted of healthy bone marrow donors. When sampled, the donors appeared nominally healthy, though they likely had unrecorded immune exposures. CDR3 length: 16 amino acids. Trimming removed 0 bases from V and 2 bases from J, with 12 bases in between. Germline CDR1 is LNHNV and CDR2 is YYDKDF (reference sequence). The table lists this clone with a few counts. V is TRBV15 and J is TRBJ2-3; TRBD2 might be the D (6 bases). Sequences were obtained from PBMCs. The TCR comes from a man under 40 in good health and CMV-seronegative. In nucleotides, the CDR3 is TGTGCCACCAGCAGAGATTTCGCGGGGCTCACAGATACGCAGTATTTT. Its protein product is CATSRDFAGLTDTQYF.